This passage covers 23 T cell receptor beta chains from one sample sequenced in a study of sequential checkpoint blockade in melanoma. Sequencing was performed with immunoSEQ multiplex PCR; in TCRdb, only in-frame clones are kept and a portion is missing. The sample yields 12,000 to 15,000 clones, 52% seen once. Regarding treatment: randomized to nivolumab then ipilimumab (arm A) or the reverse (arm B). The material was CD8+ T cells sorted from blood (inferred from file names), obtained from a patient given nivolumab and ipilimumab in sequence. The receptors here all came from a human donor with melanoma.

The chain couples TRBV27 to TRBJ2-5; the D gene is possibly TRBD2 (5 bases). Trimming stripped 5 bases from V and 7 bases from J, with 14 bases between. Germline V lookup: CDR1 MNHEY, CDR2 SMNVEV (reference sequence). CDR3 size: 13 residues. The CDR3 loop reads CASSPVGSGTQYF. The CDR3 coding sequence is TGTGCCAGCAGTCCAGTTGGGAGCGGGACCCAGTACTTC.

V gene TRBV5-6 combines with J gene TRBJ1-5; D might be TRBD1 (6 bases). Germline CDR1 reads SGHDT; CDR2 reads YYEEEE. V was pared by 7 bases and J by 4 bases, with 12 bases between. The CDR3 contains 13 residues. Here the CDR3 reads CASSEGVNQPQHF. In nucleotides, the CDR3 is TGTGCCAGCTCTGAGGGGGTGAATCAGCCCCAGCATTTT.

This sequence joins TRBV29-1 and TRBJ1-1; 8 bases align to TRBD1. From germline, CDR1 is SQVTM and CDR2 ANQGSEA. J lost 0 bases, V lost 7 bases, and 4 bases had no gene match. The CDR3 sequence is 13 residues long. CDR3 nucleotide sequence: TGCAGCGGCGTACAGGGGGTGAACACTGAAGCTTTCTTT. This encodes CSGVQGVNTEAFF.

This clone has more than one count but fewer than ten. The chain carries TRBV5-1 and TRBJ2-7, with D perhaps matching TRBD1 (5 bases). The ends were cut back, 4 bases at V and 5 bases at J, with 10 bases in the middle. The germline CDR1 and CDR2 sequences are SGHRS and YFSETQ. The CDR3 sequence is 12 residues long. The CDR3 is CASSPNRNEQYF. The CDR3 DNA follows: TGCGCCAGCAGCCCTAACAGGAACGAGCAGTACTTC.

The chain joins TRBV29-1 to TRBJ1-3; D might be TRBD1 (5 bases). Trimming pared 3 bases from V and 1 base from J, leaving 10 bases between. The CDR3 covers 14 residues. From germline, CDR1 is SQVTM and CDR2 ANQGSEA. The chain's CDR3 is CSVEVGGSGNTIYF. CDR3 DNA sequence: TGCAGCGTTGAGGTGGGGGGTTCTGGAAACACCATATATTTT.

The J gene is TRBJ1-2, the V gene TRBV9; D not certain. V gave up 4 bases and J gave up 3 bases, with 10 bases separating them. The CDR3 is 13 amino acids. Germline CDR1 and CDR2: SGDLS and YYNGEE. CDR3 in DNA: TGTGCCAGCAGCACCGAACTGGACTATGGCTACACCTTC. Its protein product is CASSTELDYGYTF.

This clone came up a few times. The chain is built from TRBV5-1 and TRBJ2-7; perhaps TRBD2 as D (7 bases). This CDR3 comprises 14 residues. Germline CDR1 SGHRS, CDR2 YFSETQ. V was trimmed by 6 bases and J by 0 bases, leaving 13 bases between them. CDR3 amino acids: CASTTGGSSYEQYF. The CDR3 region has the DNA TGCGCCAGCACCACGGGGGGCTCCTCCTACGAGCAGTACTTC.

The chain employs TRBV7-9 and TRBJ2-3; D might be TRBD2 (6 bases). The V end was cut by 2 bases, the J end by 4 bases, with 10 bases between. Germline V gene sequence: CDR1 SEHNR, CDR2 FQNEAQ (reference sequence). CDR3 length: 14 amino acids. The CDR3 region has the DNA TGTGCCAGCAGCTTACCGGGGGATGCAGATACGCAGTATTTT. The encoded protein is CASSLPGDADTQYF.

The J gene is TRBJ2-5, the V gene TRBV6-1; TRBD1 agrees at 7 bases. Trimming took 3 bases from V and 2 from J; bases not matched to a gene: 9. The CDR3 runs 16 residues. Germline values: CDR1 MNHNS, CDR2 SASEGT. The CDR3 here is CASSDYYRGSQETQYF. In DNA, the CDR3 is TGTGCCAGCAGTGACTATTACAGGGGTAGTCAAGAGACCCAGTACTTC.

V and J are TRBV5-4 and TRBJ2-1, with 9 bases matching TRBD1. The junction had 1 base not matched to a gene; V was cut back by 2 bases and J by 1 base. The germline gives CDR1 SGHNT, CDR2 YYREEE (reference sequence). This CDR3 spans 15 amino acids. The CDR3 DNA reads TGTGCCAGCAGCTTACAGGGGGCATCCTACAATGAGCAGTTCTTC. It specifies CASSLQGASYNEQFF.

This chain links TRBV2 with TRBJ2-5; TRBD2 matches 12 bases. CDR1 is SNHLY and CDR2 is FYNNEI in the germline V gene. CDR3 size: 16 residues. The V gene end was trimmed by 3 bases and the J gene end by 11 bases; junction bases not matched to a gene: 13. In DNA, the CDR3 is TGTGCCAGCAGTGATCCGGGAGTACTAGCGGGAGGTGAGCAGTACTTC. Protein sequence: CASSDPGVLAGGEQYF.

The V gene is TRBV7-6, the J gene TRBJ2-7; perhaps TRBD2 as D (6 bases). V was clipped by 5 bases and J by 2 bases, with 16 bases between them. Looked up from germline, CDR1 is SGHVS and CDR2 is FNYEAQ. CDR3 length: 15 residues. CDR3 in amino acids: CASSPPAWGAYEQYF. In DNA, the CDR3 is TGTGCCAGCAGCCCCCCAGCGTGGGGGGCCTACGAGCAGTACTTC.

The V and J genes are TRBV28 and TRBJ2-7; 13 nucleotides align to TRBD2. The CDR3 length is 16 residues. Germline lookup yields CDR1 MDHEN and CDR2 SYDVKM. V lost 3 bases to trimming and J lost 4 bases; unmatched junction nucleotides: 6. The CDR3 sequence is CASSLGLAGRLYEQYF. The CDR3 DNA reads as TGTGCCAGCAGTTTGGGACTAGCGGGAAGGTTGTACGAGCAGTACTTC.

The chain employs TRBV7-8 and TRBJ1-4; 11 bases are a match to TRBD1. This CDR3 comprises 15 residues. Germline assignment: CDR1 SGHVS and CDR2 FQNEAQ. Unmatched junction bases numbered 6, after V lost 5 bases and J lost 7 bases. The DNA of the CDR3 is TGTGCCAGCAGCGTGGGACAGGGGGTACGTGAAAAACTGTTTTTT. It translates to CASSVGQGVREKLFF.

This chain uses TRBV5-1 with TRBJ2-1; the D is unclear. The CDR3 has 13 residues. Looked up from germline, CDR1 is SGHRS and CDR2 is YFSETQ. Trimming took 4 bases from V and 0 from J, leaving 5 bases between them. CDR3 sequence reads: CASSKSSYNEQFF. The CDR3 DNA is TGCGCCAGCAGCAAGAGCTCCTACAATGAGCAGTTCTTC.

The rearrangement joins TRBV27 to TRBJ2-1; D unresolved. V dropped 3 bases and J dropped 9 bases, with 6 bases sitting between them. Germline values: CDR1 MNHEY, CDR2 SMNVEV (reference sequence). CDR3 length: 11 amino acids. CDR3 sequence: CASSFPPEQFF. For the CDR3, the DNA is TGTGCCAGCAGTTTCCCTCCTGAGCAGTTCTTC.

The V call is TRBV28, the J call TRBJ2-2; 11 positions match TRBD1. Trimming at V came to 3 bases and at J to 3 bases, leaving 3 bases not matched to a gene. CDR1 MDHEN and CDR2 SYDVKM come from the germline V gene. There are 16 residues in the CDR3. The DNA of the CDR3 is TGTGCCAGCAGTTTCGGGACAGGGGGGTACACCGGGGAGCTGTTTTTT. Translation: CASSFGTGGYTGELFF.

This chain links TRBV18 with TRBJ2-7; 8 bases are a match to TRBD1. Germline-derived CDR1 and CDR2 are KGHSH and LQKENI. This CDR3 is built from 15 residues. V lost 2 bases and J lost 0; bases outside the gene matches: 3. The CDR3: CASSPRDRPSYEQYF. As DNA, the CDR3 is TGTGCCAGCTCACCAAGGGACAGGCCCTCCTACGAGCAGTACTTC.

There are a few counts of this clone. CDR3 nucleotide sequence: TGTGCCAGAAGCCTGGGACAGGGGGCGTATGGCTACACCTTC. The encoded protein is CARSLGQGAYGYTF. The rearrangement links TRBV5-3 to TRBJ1-2, with TRBD1 matching over 12 bases. TRBV5-3 is reported as an ORF; its role is uncertain. This CDR3 has 14 amino acids. The trim removed 4 bases at V and 5 bases at J, leaving 3 bases unmatched.

The chain joins TRBV7-3 to TRBJ2-3; 8 bases match TRBD2. V dropped 5 bases and J dropped 2; count of bases not matched to a gene: 12. CDR3 length: 17 residues. Looked up from germline, CDR1 is SGHTA and CDR2 is FQGTGA. In DNA, the CDR3 is TGTGCCAGCAGCCCCGGCGTAGCGGGGCCCTCCACAGATACGCAGTATTTT. It translates to CASSPGVAGPSTDTQYF.

The J gene is TRBJ2-7, the V gene TRBV2; the match to TRBD1 covers 10 bases. Losses at the gene ends were 7 bases for V and 5 bases for J; bases not matched to a gene: 11. The CDR3 extends over 15 amino acids. CDR1 is SNHLY, CDR2 FYNNEI, per germline. CDR3: CASTPPGQGMHEQYF. In DNA form, the CDR3 reads TGTGCCAGCACCCCACCGGGACAGGGGATGCACGAGCAGTACTTC.

The J gene is TRBJ2-1, the V gene TRBV27, with 9 bases that match TRBD2. The CDR3 covers 16 residues. Trimming cost V 3 bases and J 10 bases; bases outside gene matches: 13. Germline V gene sequence: CDR1 MNHEY, CDR2 SMNVEV (reference sequence). The CDR3 DNA reads as TGTGCCAGCAGTTTTACAGCCGGGACTAGCTTTACCGAGCAGTTCTTC. It encodes CASSFTAGTSFTEQFF.

Notes on this clone: The junction departs from germline at one end; a sequencing error may be responsible. The chain couples TRBV5-3 to TRBJ2-3; TRBD2 might be the D (5 bases). TRBV5-3 is given ORF status, its function remaining uncertain. CDR3 length: 14 amino acids. The CDR3 here is CASSLFGGTDTQYF. CDR3 coding DNA: TGTGCCAGCAGCTTGTTCGGGGGCACAGATACGCAGTATTTT.